The 21 T cell receptor beta chains below all came from one sample that was sequenced in a study of cytomegalovirus exposure and HLA in healthy donors. Primers included in the PCR were 60 Vbeta and 13 Jbeta primers. Produced via immunoSEQ multiplex PCR; TCRdb's table is partial and in-frame only. This table has some 130,000 clones, 75% to 85% appearing once. The specimen sequenced was PBMCs. The receptors were gathered from a man under 40 in good health and CMV-seronegative.

The chain recombines TRBV9 with TRBJ1-1, with 9 bases matching TRBD1. Germline CDR1 reads SGDLS; CDR2 reads YYNGEE. The V segment lost 4 bases and the J segment 5 bases; nucleotides outside the gene matches: 12. The CDR3 contains 16 residues. The CDR3 DNA follows: TGTGCCAGCAGCTCCGGGACAGGGTATAGGGGAACTGAAGCTTTCTTT. Its protein product is CASSSGTGYRGTEAFF.

The genes are TRBV19 and TRBJ1-4; D is unresolved. V lost 4 bases, J lost 0 bases, and 18 bases lay in between. From germline, CDR1 is LNHDA and CDR2 SQIVND (reference sequence). The CDR3 consists of 18 residues. CDR3 nucleotides: TGTGCCAGTAGTACGCGTGATAGGGCGGAGGCAACTAATGAAAAACTGTTTTTT. Its translation is CASSTRDRAEATNEKLFF.

The chain carries TRBV6-6 and TRBJ2-7, with 10 bases identical to TRBD1. After removal of 6 bases from V and 1 base from J, the junction contained 6 bases not matched to a gene. Germline V gene lookup returns CDR1 MNHNY and CDR2 SVGAGI (reference sequence). The length of the CDR3 is 15 residues. CDR3 in amino acids: CASSPKDRGSYEQYF. CDR3 nucleotides: TGTGCCAGCAGCCCGAAGGACAGGGGGTCCTACGAGCAGTACTTC.

J is TRBJ2-3 and V is TRBV9; 7 nucleotides line up with TRBD1. There are 14 residues in the CDR3. After removal of 4 bases from V and 3 bases from J, the junction contained 5 bases not matched to a gene. Germline values: CDR1 SGDLS, CDR2 YYNGEE. The CDR3 region is CASSRDSMTDTQYF. CDR3 nucleotide sequence: TGTGCCAGCAGCCGGGACAGTATGACAGATACGCAGTATTTT.

The chain employs TRBV11-2 and TRBJ2-3; 9 nucleotides align to TRBD2. Germline V gives CDR1 SGHAT, CDR2 FQNNGV. V lost 1 base to trimming and J lost 2 bases; unmatched junction nucleotides: 7. The CDR3 has 17 amino acids. The CDR3 loop reads CASSLGGGRAPTDTQYF. The CDR3 DNA is TGTGCCAGCAGCTTAGGTGGCGGGAGGGCCCCCACAGATACGCAGTATTTT.

The chain uses TRBV7-2 and TRBJ2-5, with TRBD1 matching 8 bases. The ends lost 1 base at V and 2 bases at J; junction bases unmatched: 9. CDR3 length: 17 residues. Per the germline V gene, CDR1 is SGHTA and CDR2 is FQGNSA. The CDR3 reads CASSLGQGRGGQETQYF. In DNA, the CDR3 is TGTGCCAGCAGCTTAGGACAGGGGCGAGGGGGGCAAGAGACCCAGTACTTC.

The chain couples TRBV9 to TRBJ1-4, with D perhaps TRBD1 (5 bases). The CDR3 runs 13 residues. CDR1 SGDLS and CDR2 YYNGEE come from the germline V gene. With 5 bases removed from V and 3 bases from J, the gap between germline ends came to 8 bases. The CDR3 region is CASSSGSNEKLFF. As DNA, the CDR3 is TGTGCCAGCAGTTCAGGGTCTAATGAAAAACTGTTTTTT.

In this sample, this clone turned up a few times. This chain uses TRBV6-5 with TRBJ1-3, with D hard to call. The CDR3 contains 14 residues. Germline lookup yields CDR1 MNHEY and CDR2 SVGAGI. V was cut by 3 bases and J by 4 bases, with 10 bases left in between. The CDR3 coding sequence is TGTGCCAGCAGTTATTCGACGGGGGGAAACACCATATATTTT. Translating gives CASSYSTGGNTIYF.

The genes are TRBV7-9 and TRBJ2-1, with D perhaps matching TRBD1 (6 bases). This CDR3 comprises 13 residues. V lost 4 bases and J 6 bases, leaving 10 bases between the germline ends. Germline CDR1 reads SEHNR; CDR2 reads FQNEAQ (reference sequence). The CDR3 DNA reads TGTGCCAGCAGCTCACAGGGTCCCAATGAGCAGTTCTTC. Its protein product is CASSSQGPNEQFF.

The chain couples TRBV10-1 to TRBJ2-5, with 10 bases that match TRBD2. CDR1 and CDR2 (germline): WNHNN, SYGVQD (reference sequence). The CDR3 is made up of 14 amino acids. The V gene end was trimmed by 5 bases and the J gene end by 5 bases; junction bases not matched to a gene: 5. CDR3 coding DNA: TGCGCCAGCAGTCCTAGCGGGAGTGGGGAGACCCAGTACTTC. It codes for CASSPSGSGETQYF.

V is TRBV28 and J is TRBJ1-5; tentatively, D is TRBD1 (5 bases). The V gene's germline CDR1 is MDHEN and CDR2 SYDVKM. This CDR3 has 15 amino acids. Between the trimmed V and J ends, which lost 3 bases and 5 bases, there was a span of 14 bases. DNA of the CDR3: TGTGCCAGCAGTTTTTGGGGGGTTTCGGATCAGCCCCAGCATTTT. The encoded protein is CASSFWGVSDQPQHF.

The chain has TRBV7-3 and TRBJ2-1; 11 positions match TRBD2. The CDR3 has 15 residues. CDR1 is SGHTA and CDR2 is FQGTGA in the germline V gene. V was clipped by 4 bases and J by 7 bases; unmatched bases: 6. The CDR3, as DNA: TGTGCCAGCAGCTCCGGACTAGCGGGCGTTAATGAGCAGTTCTTC. This encodes CASSSGLAGVNEQFF.

The sample holds one count of this clone. The J gene is TRBJ2-7, the V gene TRBV6-1; the match to TRBD1 covers 8 bases. CDR3 length: 15 residues. J gave up 2 bases and V 5 bases, and 8 bases lay outside the gene matches. Looked up from germline, CDR1 is MNHNS and CDR2 is SASEGT. The CDR3 nucleotides are TGTGCCAGCAGTTCTTGGACAGGGAGCACCTACGAGCAGTACTTC. It encodes CASSSWTGSTYEQYF.

CDR3 sequence: CASSLEGVNMNTEAFF. CDR3 in DNA: TGTGCCAGCAGCTTAGAGGGGGTCAACATGAACACTGAAGCTTTCTTT. The chain is built from TRBV7-2 and TRBJ1-1; D is perhaps TRBD1 (6 bases). Germline V gene lookup returns CDR1 SGHTA and CDR2 FQGNSA. V dropped 1 base and J dropped 0 bases, with 12 bases sitting between them. There are 16 residues in the CDR3.

The rearrangement joins TRBV7-9 to TRBJ2-7, with 7 bases matching TRBD2. Germline V gene data show CDR1 as SEHNR and CDR2 as FQNEAQ (reference sequence). The V segment lost 6 bases and the J segment 6 bases; nucleotides outside the gene matches: 14. This CDR3 region has 15 residues. The CDR3 nucleotides read TGTGCCAGCAGTTTCAGCGGGATTCGCCCCTCCGAGCAGTACTTC. Translated, it gives CASSFSGIRPSEQYF.

The chain couples TRBV4-1 to TRBJ2-3; D is uncertain. Germline CDR1 reads MGHRA; CDR2 reads YSYEKL. V lost 0 bases and J 8 bases, leaving 9 bases between the germline ends. This CDR3 contains 13 residues. Written as DNA, the CDR3 is TGCGCCAGCAGCCAAGACCTGTCCGGTACGCAGTATTTT. Translating it yields CASSQDLSGTQYF.

This clone has just a few counts. V is TRBV27 and J is TRBJ2-4; 9 positions match TRBD2. The CDR3 is 13 amino acids. Trimming cost V 6 bases and J 9 bases; bases outside gene matches: 6. Germline V gives CDR1 MNHEY, CDR2 SMNVEV (reference sequence). The CDR3 DNA sequence: TGTGCCAGCAGCTTAGCGGGAGTCGCCATTCAGTACTTC. This codes for CASSLAGVAIQYF.

The V and J genes are TRBV9 and TRBJ2-3; the D is unclear. The ends were cut back, 0 bases at V and 2 bases at J, with 16 bases in the middle. Germline V CDR1 and CDR2: SGDLS, YYNGEE. CDR3 length: 17 amino acids. The CDR3 DNA follows: TGTGCCAGCAGCGTAGGAGAAGTACTTTGGGCCACAGATACGCAGTATTTT. Protein product: CASSVGEVLWATDTQYF.

This chain joins TRBV7-7 and TRBJ2-1; possible D gene TRBD1, 6 bases. Trimming took off 1 base at V and 0 bases at J, with 10 bases between the two ends. The germline V gene encodes CDR1 SSHAT and CDR2 FNYEAQ (reference sequence). CDR3 length: 16 residues. DNA of the CDR3: TGTGCCAGCAGCTTAGTCCCACAGGGCTCCTACAATGAGCAGTTCTTC. Translated: CASSLVPQGSYNEQFF. Filled out from reference TRBV7-7 and TRBJ2-1, the complete variable domain reads GAGVSQSPRYKVTKRGQDVTLRCDPISSHATLYWYQQALGQGPEFLTYFNYEAQPDKSGLPSDRFSAERPEGSISTLTIQRTEQRDSAMYRCASSLVPQGSYNEQFFGPGTRLTVL.

The CDR3 spells CASRKTGAHYEQYF. CDR3 sequence (DNA): TGTGCCAGCAGGAAGACAGGGGCCCACTACGAGCAGTACTTC. This chain joins TRBV11-3 and TRBJ2-7; the match to TRBD1 covers 8 bases. Germline CDR1 and CDR2: SGHNT and YENEEA. This CDR3 contains 14 residues. With 6 bases clipped from V and 3 bases from J, the junction kept 7 bases outside the gene matches.

This chain links TRBV9 with TRBJ2-7, with D hard to call. Germline V gene sequence: CDR1 SGDLS, CDR2 YYNGEE. This CDR3 region has 14 residues. The germline V and J ends were trimmed by 1 base and 4 bases, with 12 bases remaining between them. CDR3 sequence reads: CASSVFASSYEQYF. CDR3 nucleotide sequence: TGTGCCAGCAGCGTATTTGCGAGTTCTTACGAGCAGTACTTC.